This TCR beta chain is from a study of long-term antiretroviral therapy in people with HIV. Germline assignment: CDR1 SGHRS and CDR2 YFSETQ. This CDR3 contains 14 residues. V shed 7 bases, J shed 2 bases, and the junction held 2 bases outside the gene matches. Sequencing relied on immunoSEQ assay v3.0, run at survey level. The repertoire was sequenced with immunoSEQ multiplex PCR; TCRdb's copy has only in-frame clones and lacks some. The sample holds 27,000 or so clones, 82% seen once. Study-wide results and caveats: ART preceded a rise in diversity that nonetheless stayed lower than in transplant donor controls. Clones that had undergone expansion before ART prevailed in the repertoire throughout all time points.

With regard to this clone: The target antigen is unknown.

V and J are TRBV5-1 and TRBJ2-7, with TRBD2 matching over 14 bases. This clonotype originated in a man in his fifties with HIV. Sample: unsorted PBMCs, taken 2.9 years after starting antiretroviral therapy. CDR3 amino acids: CASGLAGGPYEQYF. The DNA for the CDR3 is TGCGCCAGCGGACTAGCGGGGGGCCCCTACGAGCAGTACTTC.